One and the same sample provided the 32 T cell receptor beta chains below, sequenced in a study of shared clonotypes between healthy human individuals. Profiling relied on immunoSEQ multiplex PCR, and the TCRdb table lists in-frame clones only, not all of them. Altogether 740,000 or so clones are present, around three quarters being singletons, with the ten largest covering more than 1.5%. Specimen: memory CD4+ T cells sorted from blood. Sample subset: CD45RA-negative fraction. The receptors come from a woman aged 25-40 years in good health.

This clone occurred a few times. This sample includes further DNA sequences coding for the same CDR3. The rearrangement links TRBV28 to TRBJ1-1, with D hard to call. Trimming cost V 7 bases and J 5 bases, with 8 bases left between them. The germline V gene has CDR1 MDHEN and CDR2 SYDVKM. This CDR3 has 11 amino acids. The CDR3 sequence is CASKGGTEAFF. CDR3 DNA: TGTGCCAGCAAGGGAGGGACTGAAGCTTTCTTT.

This clone has a count of ten or more. The chain has TRBV11-2 and TRBJ2-5, with 9 positions matching TRBD1. The germline gives CDR1 SGHAT, CDR2 FQNNGV. This CDR3 contains 13 residues. J lost 5 bases, V lost 5 bases, and 3 bases had no gene match. The CDR3 protein is CASSPGQGETQYF. For the CDR3, the DNA is TGTGCCAGCAGCCCAGGACAGGGGGAGACCCAGTACTTC.

The chain carries TRBV5-8 and TRBJ2-1, with TRBD2 matching 7 bases. V lost 4 bases and J lost 4; bases outside the gene matches: 8. Germline V lookup: CDR1 SGHTS, CDR2 YDEGEE. CDR3 length equals 15 residues. CDR3 loop: CASSQGAGLYNEQFF. The CDR3 DNA reads as TGTGCCAGCAGCCAAGGAGCGGGGCTTTACAATGAGCAGTTCTTC.

The CDR3 here is CASNFGQGWGTEAFF. The CDR3 DNA reads as TGTGCCAGCAATTTCGGACAGGGGTGGGGGACTGAAGCTTTCTTT. The chain uses TRBV2 and TRBJ1-1; 9 positions match TRBD1. The V gene's germline CDR1 is SNHLY and CDR2 FYNNEI. The CDR3 has 15 amino acids. The V gene end was trimmed by 7 bases and the J gene end by 5 bases; junction bases not matched to a gene: 11.

This chain links TRBV2 with TRBJ2-7; 9 bases agree with TRBD1. Germline values: CDR1 SNHLY, CDR2 FYNNEI. The CDR3 consists of 12 residues. The V and J ends lost 9 bases and 5 bases, in that order; junction bases with no gene match: 5. The CDR3 loop reads CASTTGGNEQYF. The CDR3 nucleotides read TGTGCCAGTACGACAGGGGGGAACGAGCAGTACTTC.

The chain links TRBV7-9 to TRBJ1-5; D is uncertain. Germline assignment: CDR1 SEHNR and CDR2 FQNEAQ (reference sequence). Trimming took 7 bases from V and 5 from J, leaving 12 bases between them. The CDR3 spans 13 residues. CDR3 sequence reads: CASTFGSDQPQHF. DNA of the CDR3: TGTGCCAGCACTTTTGGGTCGGATCAGCCCCAGCATTTT.

The chain uses TRBV6-5 and TRBJ2-5; D assignment may be TRBD1 or TRBD2 (7 bases each). Per the germline V gene, CDR1 is MNHEY and CDR2 is SVGAGI. There are 14 residues in the CDR3. V was cut by 5 bases and J by 2 bases, with 12 bases left in between. CDR3 region: CASSTGEGQETQYF. For the CDR3, the DNA is TGTGCCAGCAGTACAGGGGAGGGTCAAGAGACCCAGTACTTC.

CDR3: CASSPSGERGSAFF. The DNA for the CDR3 is TGTGCCAGCTCCCCCTCCGGGGAAAGGGGCTCAGCTTTCTTT. This chain connects TRBV18 to TRBJ1-1, with a tentative D call TRBD1 (5 bases). Per the germline V gene, CDR1 is KGHSH and CDR2 is LQKENI. The CDR3 contains 14 residues. V was cut by 6 bases and J by 10 bases, with 21 bases left in between.

V gene TRBV28 combines with J gene TRBJ1-2; TRBD1 agrees at 9 bases. The germline V gene encodes CDR1 MDHEN and CDR2 SYDVKM. V was pared by 6 bases and J by 8 bases, with 10 bases of the junction left unmatched. This CDR3 is built from 14 residues. As DNA, the CDR3 is TGTGCCAGCAGCAGCGACAGGGGGATAGGAGGCTACACCTTC. As protein: CASSSDRGIGGYTF.

To note about this clone: A much bigger clone sits one base away, suggesting this may be a read error. The chain carries TRBV4-1 and TRBJ2-7; possible D gene TRBD2, 6 bases. The length of the CDR3 is 15 residues. V lost 1 base and J 2 bases, leaving 12 bases between the germline ends. Germline V gives CDR1 MGHRA, CDR2 YSYEKL. CDR3: CASSQGLAETYEQYF. The CDR3 nucleotides are TGCGCCAGCAGCCAAGGGTTAGCGGAAACCTACGAGCAGTACTTC.

J is TRBJ2-1 and V is TRBV28, with D possibly being TRBD2 (6 bases). CDR3 size: 16 residues. V lost 11 bases and J 1 base, leaving 21 bases between the germline ends. Germline V lookup: CDR1 MDHEN, CDR2 SYDVKM. In DNA form, the CDR3 reads TGTGCCGTCAAACGACCAACCGGGACTTCCTACAATGAGCAGTTCTTC. Protein product: CAVKRPTGTSYNEQFF.

The J gene is TRBJ2-3, the V gene TRBV4-1; TRBD2 agrees at 10 bases. This CDR3 is 19 amino acids long. Looked up from germline, CDR1 is MGHRA and CDR2 is YSYEKL. The trim removed 3 bases at V and 3 bases at J, leaving 15 bases unmatched. As DNA, the CDR3 is TGCGCCAGCAGCCAGGTCCGACAACTAGCGGGACAGAAGACAGATACGCAGTATTTT. Encoded protein: CASSQVRQLAGQKTDTQYF.

The chain has TRBV5-3 and TRBJ2-1; TRBD2 matches at 9 bases. TRBV5-3 is designated an ORF whose function remains uncertain. This CDR3 is built from 12 residues. Trimming at V came to 8 bases and at J to 7 bases, leaving 4 bases not matched to a gene. CDR3 nucleotide sequence: TGTGCCAGCAAAACTAGCGGGAATGAGCAGTTCTTC. Protein product: CASKTSGNEQFF.

The chain carries TRBV28 and TRBJ2-1; the D call may be TRBD1 or TRBD2 (6 bases each). The CDR3 extends over 16 amino acids. Germline CDR1 is MDHEN and CDR2 is SYDVKM. Trimming shortened V by 7 bases and J by 4 bases, and 20 bases separated the two germline ends. CDR3 protein: CASTHRVRGAYNEQFF. The CDR3 region has the DNA TGTGCCAGCACCCACCGGGTGAGGGGGGCTTACAATGAGCAGTTCTTC.

V and J are TRBV7-3 and TRBJ2-7; the D gene is possibly TRBD2 (5 bases). CDR1 SGHTA and CDR2 FQGTGA come from the germline V gene. This CDR3 spans 14 amino acids. V gave up 2 bases and J gave up 7 bases, with 15 bases separating them. The CDR3 loop reads CASSLAGGTGEQYF. The CDR3 DNA sequence: TGTGCCAGCAGCTTAGCCGGAGGTACGGGAGAGCAGTACTTC.

The chain carries TRBV7-8 and TRBJ2-7, with D maybe TRBD1 (6 bases). Germline CDR1 reads SGHVS; CDR2 reads FQNEAQ. The CDR3 runs 14 residues. V gave up 4 bases and J gave up 3 bases, with 13 bases separating them. CDR3 DNA sequence: TGTGCCAGCAGCTCTGAGGGCAGGGGCTACGAGCAGTACTTC. Its protein product is CASSSEGRGYEQYF.

The gene calls are TRBV28 and TRBJ2-4; D not certain. V shed 4 bases and J shed 0 bases, with 4 bases lying between them. The CDR3 length is 13 residues. Germline CDR1 MDHEN, CDR2 SYDVKM. The CDR3 here is CASSYGAKNIQYF. CDR3 coding DNA: TGTGCCAGCAGTTACGGAGCCAAAAACATTCAGTACTTC.

V gene TRBV6-5 combines with J gene TRBJ1-2; 8 bases match TRBD1. Germline V gene lookup returns CDR1 MNHEY and CDR2 SVGAGI. With 0 bases clipped from V and 8 bases from J, the junction kept 8 bases outside the gene matches. CDR3 length equals 15 residues. CDR3 amino acids: CASSYSFRGLQGYTF. CDR3 DNA: TGTGCCAGCAGTTACTCTTTCAGGGGGCTCCAAGGCTACACCTTC.

The CDR3 DNA sequence: TGTGCCAGCAGTGTAGAACTAGCGGTGTACAATGAGCAGTTCTTC. It translates to CASSVELAVYNEQFF. This sequence joins TRBV6-1 and TRBJ2-1, with 8 positions matching TRBD2. This CDR3 spans 15 amino acids. From germline, CDR1 is MNHNS and CDR2 SASEGT. Trimming removed 4 bases from V and 4 bases from J; junction bases left unmatched: 6.

This chain's CDR3 is CASSSDNTIYF. The CDR3 DNA reads TGCGCCAGCAGCTCCGATAACACCATATATTTT. This rearrangement joins TRBV5-1 to TRBJ1-3; D is ambiguous. V was shortened by 3 bases and J by 7 bases, with 5 bases between the two germline ends. The CDR3 is 11 residues long. Per germline, CDR1 SGHRS and CDR2 YFSETQ.

This clone has a single count. The CDR3 DNA sequence: TGTGCCAGCAGTTCCCCCGGGGTGGCCAAAAACATTCAGTACTTC. This encodes CASSSPGVAKNIQYF. The genes are TRBV6-5 and TRBJ2-4; a weak D match, TRBD2 (5 bases). Trimming removed 4 bases from V and 1 base from J, with 11 bases in between. The germline gives CDR1 MNHEY, CDR2 SVGAGI. The CDR3 has 15 amino acids.

This clone was recorded a few times. Other DNA sequences of this sample code for an identical CDR3. This chain links TRBV19 with TRBJ2-7; 9 bases fit TRBD1. CDR1 and CDR2 (germline): LNHDA, SQIVND (reference sequence). The CDR3 is made up of 14 amino acids. J gave up 2 bases and V 4 bases, and 3 bases lay outside the gene matches. CDR3: CASSTGQGTYEQYF. The CDR3 nucleotides read TGTGCCAGTAGTACCGGACAGGGGACCTACGAGCAGTACTTC.

The CDR3 region has the DNA TGTGCCAGCAGCTTAAGAAGGGGGGGCGTTGGGAATGAGCAGTTCTTC. The encoded protein is CASSLRRGGVGNEQFF. This chain joins TRBV11-1 and TRBJ2-1; the D gene is possibly TRBD2 (7 bases). The ends were cut back, 2 bases at V and 7 bases at J, with 18 bases in the middle. Germline-derived CDR1 and CDR2 are SGHAT and FQDESV (reference sequence). The CDR3 runs to 16 residues.

The chain employs TRBV28 and TRBJ1-5, with D possibly TRBD1 on 5 matching bases. This CDR3 comprises 16 residues. Trimming left V 8 bases short and J 6 bases short, with 23 bases between. Germline loops: CDR1 MDHEN, CDR2 SYDVKM. CDR3 coding DNA: TGTGCCAGCGCAGGGATACTCTCCACCGGATCTCAGCCCCAGCATTTT. Translated: CASAGILSTGSQPQHF. Based on the CDR3 plus reference TRBV28 and TRBJ1-5, the full variable domain is DVKVTQSSRYLVKRTGEKVFLECVQDMDHENMFWYRQDPGLGLRLIYFSYDVKMKEKGDIPEGYSVSREKKERFSLILESASTNQTSMYLCASAGILSTGSQPQHFGDGTRLSIL.

CDR3 DNA sequence: TGTGCCAGCAGCGTAGATATCGAGGAGACCCAGTACTTC. Residues: CASSVDIEETQYF. V is TRBV9 and J is TRBJ2-5; D unclear. The CDR3 spans 13 residues. From germline, CDR1 is SGDLS and CDR2 YYNGEE. V dropped 0 bases and J dropped 5 bases, with 8 bases sitting between them.

The V gene is TRBV13, the J gene TRBJ2-7, with 12 bases fitting TRBD2. V lost 2 bases and J lost 5; bases outside the gene matches: 10. CDR1 PRHDT and CDR2 FYEKMQ come from the germline V gene (reference sequence). CDR3 length equals 17 residues. The CDR3 protein is CASSLFKSSGRAHEQYF. The CDR3 coding sequence is TGTGCCAGCAGCTTATTTAAGTCTAGCGGGAGGGCCCACGAGCAGTACTTC.

The chain joins TRBV7-2 to TRBJ1-1; D unclear. The CDR3 covers 15 residues. In germline, CDR1 is SGHTA, CDR2 FQGNSA. Trimming left V 2 bases short and J 0 bases short, with 10 bases between. This CDR3 is CASSLWTVMNTEAFF. As DNA, the CDR3 is TGTGCCAGCAGCTTATGGACCGTTATGAACACTGAAGCTTTCTTT.

The V and J genes are TRBV2 and TRBJ2-1; TRBD2 matches at 9 bases. The junction had 2 bases not matched to a gene; V was cut back by 5 bases and J by 3 bases. Germline CDR1 is SNHLY and CDR2 is FYNNEI. The CDR3 has 14 amino acids. The CDR3 here is CASSRTSDYNEQFF. CDR3 in DNA: TGTGCCAGCAGTAGGACTAGCGACTACAATGAGCAGTTCTTC. Variable domain in full (rest from reference TRBV2 and TRBJ2-1): EPEVTQTPSHQVTQMGQEVILRCVPISNHLYFYWYRQILGQKVEFLVSFYNNEISEKSEIFDDQFSVERPDGSNFTLKIRSTKLEDSAMYFCASSRTSDYNEQFFGPGTRLTVL.

The chain has TRBV7-3 and TRBJ2-3; 8 bases map to TRBD2. After removal of 4 bases from V and 5 bases from J, the junction contained 11 bases not matched to a gene. Germline CDR1 is SGHTA and CDR2 is FQGTGA. The CDR3 totals 16 residues. In DNA, the CDR3 is TGTGCCAGCAGCTCCTCGCGCGGGGGGCGCGTAGATACGCAGTATTTT. Its translation: CASSSSRGGRVDTQYF. The full variable domain, with the rest looked up from reference TRBV7-3 and TRBJ2-3, is GAGVSQTPSNKVTEKGKYVELRCDPISGHTALYWYRQSLGQGPEFLIYFQGTGAADDSGLPNDRFFAVRPEGSVSTLKIQRTERGDSAVYLCASSSSRGGRVDTQYFGPGTRLTVL.

The chain joins TRBV28 to TRBJ2-7, with D possibly matching TRBD2 (6 bases). Trimming removed 6 bases at V and 7 bases at J, with 22 bases between. The germline V gene encodes CDR1 MDHEN and CDR2 SYDVKM. The CDR3 has 15 residues. The CDR3 here is CASSPLSGRFWEQYF. CDR3 nucleotide sequence: TGTGCCAGCAGCCCCCTTAGCGGACGTTTTTGGGAGCAGTACTTC.

The rearrangement links TRBV5-1 to TRBJ2-5, with 8 bases that match TRBD1. CDR1 is SGHRS, CDR2 YFSETQ, per germline. This CDR3 has 14 residues. V was clipped by 3 bases and J by 1 base; unmatched bases: 2. Written as DNA, the CDR3 is TGCGCCAGCAGCTCTGACAGGGGCCAAGAGACCCAGTACTTC. As protein: CASSSDRGQETQYF.

The chain links TRBV2 to TRBJ1-2, with 12 bases identical to TRBD1. The CDR3 loop spans 16 amino acids. With 5 bases clipped from V and 4 bases from J, the junction kept 8 bases outside the gene matches. Germline V gene sequence: CDR1 SNHLY, CDR2 FYNNEI. CDR3 amino acids: CASSYGTGGAGYGYTF. CDR3 in DNA: TGTGCCAGCAGTTACGGGACAGGGGGCGCCGGCTATGGCTACACCTTC.